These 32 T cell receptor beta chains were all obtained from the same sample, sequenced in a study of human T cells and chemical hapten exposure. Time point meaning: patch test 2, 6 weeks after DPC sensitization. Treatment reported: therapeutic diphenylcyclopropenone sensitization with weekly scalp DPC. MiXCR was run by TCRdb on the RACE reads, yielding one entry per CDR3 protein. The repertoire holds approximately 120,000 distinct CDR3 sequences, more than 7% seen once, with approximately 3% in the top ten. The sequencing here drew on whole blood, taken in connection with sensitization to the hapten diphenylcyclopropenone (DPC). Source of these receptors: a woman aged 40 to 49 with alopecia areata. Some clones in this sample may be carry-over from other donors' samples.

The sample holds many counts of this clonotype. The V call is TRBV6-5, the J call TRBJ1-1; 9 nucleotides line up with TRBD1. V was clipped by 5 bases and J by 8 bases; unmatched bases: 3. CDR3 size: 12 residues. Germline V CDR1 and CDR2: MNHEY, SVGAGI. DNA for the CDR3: TGTGCCAGCAGTCCACAGGGGGCGGAAGCTTTCTTT. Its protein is CASSPQGAEAFF.

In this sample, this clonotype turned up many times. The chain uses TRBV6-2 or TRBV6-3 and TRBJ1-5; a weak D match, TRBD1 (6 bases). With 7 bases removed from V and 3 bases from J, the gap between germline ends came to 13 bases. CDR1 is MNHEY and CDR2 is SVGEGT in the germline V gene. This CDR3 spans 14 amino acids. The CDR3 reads CASTTGNNNQPQHF. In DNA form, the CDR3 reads TGTGCCAGCACCACAGGGAATAACAATCAGCCCCAGCATTTT.

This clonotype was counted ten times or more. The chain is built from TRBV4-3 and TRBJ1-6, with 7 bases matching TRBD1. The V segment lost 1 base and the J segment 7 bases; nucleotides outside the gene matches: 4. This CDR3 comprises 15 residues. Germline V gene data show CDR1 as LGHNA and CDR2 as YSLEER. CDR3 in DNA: TGCGCCAGCAGCCAAGTGACAGGGACAAATTCACCCCTCCACTTT. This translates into CASSQVTGTNSPLHF.

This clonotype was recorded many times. The CDR3 DNA is TGTGCCAGCAGCCTCCGGGGAGGGACGGACACCGGGGAGCTGTTTTTT. It codes for CASSLRGGTDTGELFF. V gene TRBV7-8 combines with J gene TRBJ2-2, with 7 bases lining up with TRBD2. The trim removed 5 bases at V and 3 bases at J, leaving 9 bases unmatched. This CDR3 is 16 amino acids long. CDR1 is SGHVS, CDR2 FQNEAQ, per germline.

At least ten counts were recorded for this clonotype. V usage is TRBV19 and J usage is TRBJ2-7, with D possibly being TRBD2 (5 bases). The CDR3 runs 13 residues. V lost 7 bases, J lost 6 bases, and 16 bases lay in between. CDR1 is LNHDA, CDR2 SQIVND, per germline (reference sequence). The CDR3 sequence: CASNPGSRPEQYF. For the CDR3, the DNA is TGTGCCAGTAATCCGGGAAGCCGTCCCGAGCAGTACTTC.

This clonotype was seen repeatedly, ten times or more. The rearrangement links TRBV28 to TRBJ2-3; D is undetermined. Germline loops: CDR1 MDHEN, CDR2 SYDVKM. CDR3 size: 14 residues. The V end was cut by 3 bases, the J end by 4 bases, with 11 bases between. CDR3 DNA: TGTGCCAGCAGTTTGGTCCGAAGGGCAGATACGCAGTATTTT. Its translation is CASSLVRRADTQYF.

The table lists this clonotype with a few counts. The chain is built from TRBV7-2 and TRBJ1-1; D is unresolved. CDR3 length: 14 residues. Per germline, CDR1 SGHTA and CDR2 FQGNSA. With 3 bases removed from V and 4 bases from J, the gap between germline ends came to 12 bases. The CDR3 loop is CASSFTTGGTEAFF. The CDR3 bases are TGTGCCAGCAGCTTCACGACGGGAGGCACTGAAGCTTTCTTT.

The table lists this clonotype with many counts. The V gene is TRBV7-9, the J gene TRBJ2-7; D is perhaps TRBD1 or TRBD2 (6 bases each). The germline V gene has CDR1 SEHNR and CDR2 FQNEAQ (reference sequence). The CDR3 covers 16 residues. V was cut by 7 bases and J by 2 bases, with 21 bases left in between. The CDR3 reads CASTRGRSGDPYEQYF. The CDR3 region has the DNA TGTGCCAGCACCCGGGGGCGGTCCGGGGATCCCTACGAGCAGTACTTC.

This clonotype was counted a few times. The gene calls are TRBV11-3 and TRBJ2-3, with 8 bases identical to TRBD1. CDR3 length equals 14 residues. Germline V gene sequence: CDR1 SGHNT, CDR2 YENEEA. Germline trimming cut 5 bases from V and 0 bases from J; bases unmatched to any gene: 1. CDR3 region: CASSRTGSTDTQYF. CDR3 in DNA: TGTGCCAGCAGCCGGACAGGGAGCACAGATACGCAGTATTTT.

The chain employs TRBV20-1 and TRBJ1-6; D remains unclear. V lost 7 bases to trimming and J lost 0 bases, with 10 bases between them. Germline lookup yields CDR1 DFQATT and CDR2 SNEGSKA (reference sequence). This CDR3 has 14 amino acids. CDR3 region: CSGMSSSYNSPLHF. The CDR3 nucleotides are TGCAGTGGTATGTCCAGCTCCTATAATTCACCCCTCCACTTT.

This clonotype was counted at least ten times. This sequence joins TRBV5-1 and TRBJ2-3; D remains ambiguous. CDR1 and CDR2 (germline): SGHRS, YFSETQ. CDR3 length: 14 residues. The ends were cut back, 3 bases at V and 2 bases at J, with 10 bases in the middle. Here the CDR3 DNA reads TGCGCCAGCAGCTCTTCCGCCATCACAGATACGCAGTATTTT. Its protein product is CASSSSAITDTQYF.

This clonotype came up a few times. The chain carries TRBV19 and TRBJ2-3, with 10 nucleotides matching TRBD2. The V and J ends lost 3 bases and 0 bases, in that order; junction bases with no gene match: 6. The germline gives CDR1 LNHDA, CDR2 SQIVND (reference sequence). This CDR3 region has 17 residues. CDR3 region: CASSISLAGASTDTQYF. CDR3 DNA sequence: TGTGCCAGTAGTATCAGTCTAGCGGGGGCCAGCACAGATACGCAGTATTTT.

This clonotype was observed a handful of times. The CDR3 sequence: CAWGRRGGPDTQYF. The DNA for the CDR3 is TGTGCCTGGGGACGGAGGGGAGGTCCAGATACGCAGTATTTT. This chain uses TRBV30 with TRBJ2-3, with D possibly TRBD2 on 6 matching bases. Trimming stripped 5 bases from V and 4 bases from J, with 16 bases between. Germline V CDR1 and CDR2: GTSNPN, SVGIG (reference sequence). CDR3 length: 14 residues. The whole variable domain, filled in from reference TRBV30 and TRBJ2-3, reads SQTIHQWPATLVQPVGSPLSLECTVEGTSNPNLYWYRQAAGRGLQLLFYSVGIGQISSEVPQNLSASRPQDRQFILSSKKLLLSDSGFYLCAWGRRGGPDTQYFGPGTRLTVL.

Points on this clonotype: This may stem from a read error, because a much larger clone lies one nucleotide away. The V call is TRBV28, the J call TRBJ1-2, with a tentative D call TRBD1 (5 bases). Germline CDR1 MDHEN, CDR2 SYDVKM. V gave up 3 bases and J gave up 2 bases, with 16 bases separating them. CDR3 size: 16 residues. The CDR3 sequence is CASSFITLAGNYGYTF. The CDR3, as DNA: TGTGCCAGCAGTTTTATCACCCTGGCAGGGAACTATGGCTACACCTTC.

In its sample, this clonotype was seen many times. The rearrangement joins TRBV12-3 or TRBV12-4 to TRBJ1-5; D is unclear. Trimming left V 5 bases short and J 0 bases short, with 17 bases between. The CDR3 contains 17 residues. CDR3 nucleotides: TGTGCCAGCAGTCCCCCTTGGAAGGGTAATAGCAATCAGCCCCAGCATTTT. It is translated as CASSPPWKGNSNQPQHF.

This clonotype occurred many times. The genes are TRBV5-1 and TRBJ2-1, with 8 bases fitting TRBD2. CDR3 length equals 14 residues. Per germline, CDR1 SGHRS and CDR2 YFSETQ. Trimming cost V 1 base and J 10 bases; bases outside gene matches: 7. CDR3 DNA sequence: TGCGCCAGCAGCTTGAGTGGACTAGCTTCGGAGCAGTTCTTC. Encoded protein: CASSLSGLASEQFF.

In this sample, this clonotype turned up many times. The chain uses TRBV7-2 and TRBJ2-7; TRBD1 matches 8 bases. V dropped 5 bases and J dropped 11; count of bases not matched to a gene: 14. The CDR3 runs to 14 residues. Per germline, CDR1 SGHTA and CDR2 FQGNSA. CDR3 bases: TGTGCCAGCAGCCAAACAGGGGGTGAGGGTGAGGAGTACTTC. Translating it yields CASSQTGGEGEEYF. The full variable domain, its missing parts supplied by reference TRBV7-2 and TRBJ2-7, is GAGVSQSPSNKVTEKGKDVELRCDPISGHTALYWYRQSLGQGLEFLIYFQGNSAPDKSGLPSDRFSAERTGGSVSTLTIQRTQQEDSAVYLCASSQTGGEGEEYFGPGTRLTVT.

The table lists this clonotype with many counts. CDR3 in amino acids: CASRPGVQLYEQYF. The CDR3 bases are TGTGCCAGCAGGCCAGGAGTTCAGCTCTACGAGCAGTACTTC. The genes are TRBV6-5 and TRBJ2-7, with D unresolved. This CDR3 has 14 residues. CDR1 is MNHEY, CDR2 SVGAGI, per germline. Trimming cost V 6 bases and J 3 bases, with 15 bases left between them.

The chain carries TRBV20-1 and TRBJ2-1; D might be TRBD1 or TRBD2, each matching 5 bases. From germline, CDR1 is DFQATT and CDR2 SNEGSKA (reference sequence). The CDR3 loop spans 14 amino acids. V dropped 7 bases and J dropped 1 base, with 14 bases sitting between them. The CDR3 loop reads CSVDRDPSYNEQFF. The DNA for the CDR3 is TGCAGTGTCGACCGGGACCCATCCTACAATGAGCAGTTCTTC.

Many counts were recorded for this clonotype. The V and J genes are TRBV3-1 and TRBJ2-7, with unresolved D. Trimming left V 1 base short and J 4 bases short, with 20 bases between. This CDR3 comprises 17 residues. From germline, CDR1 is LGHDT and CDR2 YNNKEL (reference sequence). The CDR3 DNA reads TGTGCCAGCAGCCAAGCCCCCCGGTGGACGGGCCAATACGAGCAGTACTTC. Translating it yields CASSQAPRWTGQYEQYF.

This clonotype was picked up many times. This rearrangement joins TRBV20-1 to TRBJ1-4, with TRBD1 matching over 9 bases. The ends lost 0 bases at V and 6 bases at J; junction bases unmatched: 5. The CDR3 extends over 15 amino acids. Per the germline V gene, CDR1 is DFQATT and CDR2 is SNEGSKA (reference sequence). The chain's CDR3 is CSARDLGQGDEKLFF. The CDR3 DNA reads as TGCAGTGCTAGAGATCTGGGACAGGGCGATGAAAAACTGTTTTTT.

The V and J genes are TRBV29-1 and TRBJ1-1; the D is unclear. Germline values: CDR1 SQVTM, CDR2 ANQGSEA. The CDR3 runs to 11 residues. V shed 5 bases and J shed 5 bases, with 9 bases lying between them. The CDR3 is CSVPGRTEAFF. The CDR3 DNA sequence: TGCAGCGTTCCCGGGAGAACTGAAGCTTTCTTT.

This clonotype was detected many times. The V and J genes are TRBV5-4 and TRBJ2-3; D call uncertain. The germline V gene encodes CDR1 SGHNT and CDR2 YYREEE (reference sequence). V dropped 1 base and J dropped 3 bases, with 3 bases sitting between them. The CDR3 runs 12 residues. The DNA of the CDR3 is TGTGCCAGCAGCTTGAGGACAGATACGCAGTATTTT. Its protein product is CASSLRTDTQYF.

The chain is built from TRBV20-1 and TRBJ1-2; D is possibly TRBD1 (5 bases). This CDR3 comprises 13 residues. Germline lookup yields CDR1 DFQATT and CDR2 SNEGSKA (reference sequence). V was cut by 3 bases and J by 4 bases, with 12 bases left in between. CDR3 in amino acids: CSASGGYRYGYTF. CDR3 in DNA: TGCAGTGCTAGCGGGGGGTACCGCTATGGCTACACCTTC.

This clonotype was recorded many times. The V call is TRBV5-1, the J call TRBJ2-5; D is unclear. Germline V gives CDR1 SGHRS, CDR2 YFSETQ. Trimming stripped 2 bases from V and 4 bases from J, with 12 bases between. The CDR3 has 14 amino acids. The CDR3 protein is CASSLSAARETQYF. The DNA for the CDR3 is TGCGCCAGCAGCTTATCGGCAGCCAGAGAGACCCAGTACTTC.

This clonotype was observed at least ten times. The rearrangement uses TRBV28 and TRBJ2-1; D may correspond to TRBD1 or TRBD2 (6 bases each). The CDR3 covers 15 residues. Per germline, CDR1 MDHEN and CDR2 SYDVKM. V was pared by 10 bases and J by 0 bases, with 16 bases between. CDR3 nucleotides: TGTGCCACCCAGGGCGGAGGGGGCTCCTACAATGAGCAGTTCTTC. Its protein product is CATQGGGGSYNEQFF. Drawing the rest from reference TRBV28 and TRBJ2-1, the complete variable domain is DVKVTQSSRYLVKRTGEKVFLECVQDMDHENMFWYRQDPGLGLRLIYFSYDVKMKEKGDIPEGYSVSREKKERFSLILESASTNQTSMYLCATQGGGGSYNEQFFGPGTRLTVL.

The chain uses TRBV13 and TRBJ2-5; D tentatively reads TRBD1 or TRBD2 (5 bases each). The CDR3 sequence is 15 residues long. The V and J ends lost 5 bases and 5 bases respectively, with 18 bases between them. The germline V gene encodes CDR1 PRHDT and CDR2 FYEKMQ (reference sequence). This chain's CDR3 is CASSSISGTIETQYF. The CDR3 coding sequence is TGTGCCAGCAGCAGCATTTCCGGGACGATCGAGACCCAGTACTTC.

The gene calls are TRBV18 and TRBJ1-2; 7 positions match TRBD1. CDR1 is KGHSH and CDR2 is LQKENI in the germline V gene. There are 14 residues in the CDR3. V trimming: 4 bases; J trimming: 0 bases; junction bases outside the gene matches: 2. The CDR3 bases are TGTGCCAGCTCACGGGACAGTGCTAACTATGGCTACACCTTC. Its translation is CASSRDSANYGYTF. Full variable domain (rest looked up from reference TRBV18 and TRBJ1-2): NAGVMQNPRHLVRRRGQEARLRCSPMKGHSHVYWYRQLPEEGLKFMVYLQKENIIDESGMPKERFSAEFPKEGPSILRIQQVVRGDSAAYFCASSRDSANYGYTFGSGTRLTVV.

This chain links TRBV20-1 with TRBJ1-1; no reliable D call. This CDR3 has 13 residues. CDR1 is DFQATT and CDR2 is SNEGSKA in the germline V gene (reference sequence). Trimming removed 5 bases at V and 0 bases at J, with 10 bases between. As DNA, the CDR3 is TGCAGTGCTTCCGGGCAGCTGAACACTGAAGCTTTCTTT. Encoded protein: CSASGQLNTEAFF.

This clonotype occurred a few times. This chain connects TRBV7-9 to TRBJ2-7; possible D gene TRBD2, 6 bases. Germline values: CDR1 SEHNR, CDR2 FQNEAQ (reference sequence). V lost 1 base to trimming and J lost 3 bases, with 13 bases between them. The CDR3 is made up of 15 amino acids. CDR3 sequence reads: CASSLGRAGYYEQYF. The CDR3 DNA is TGTGCCAGCAGCTTAGGAAGGGCGGGGTACTACGAGCAGTACTTC.

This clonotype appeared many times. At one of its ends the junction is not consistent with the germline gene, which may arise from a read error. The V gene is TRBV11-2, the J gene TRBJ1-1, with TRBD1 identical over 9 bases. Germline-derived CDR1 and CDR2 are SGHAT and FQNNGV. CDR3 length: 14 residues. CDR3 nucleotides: TGTGCCAGCAGCGTCGAGCCGGGACAGGGCCATTCGACTTTT. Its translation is CASSVEPGQGHSTF.

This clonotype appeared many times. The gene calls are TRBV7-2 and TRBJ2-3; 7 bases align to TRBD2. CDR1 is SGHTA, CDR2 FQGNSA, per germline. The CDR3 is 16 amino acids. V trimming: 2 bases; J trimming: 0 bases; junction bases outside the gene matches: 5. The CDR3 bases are TGTGCCAGCAGCTTACGACTAGCTGTTAGCACAGATACGCAGTATTTT. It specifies CASSLRLAVSTDTQYF.